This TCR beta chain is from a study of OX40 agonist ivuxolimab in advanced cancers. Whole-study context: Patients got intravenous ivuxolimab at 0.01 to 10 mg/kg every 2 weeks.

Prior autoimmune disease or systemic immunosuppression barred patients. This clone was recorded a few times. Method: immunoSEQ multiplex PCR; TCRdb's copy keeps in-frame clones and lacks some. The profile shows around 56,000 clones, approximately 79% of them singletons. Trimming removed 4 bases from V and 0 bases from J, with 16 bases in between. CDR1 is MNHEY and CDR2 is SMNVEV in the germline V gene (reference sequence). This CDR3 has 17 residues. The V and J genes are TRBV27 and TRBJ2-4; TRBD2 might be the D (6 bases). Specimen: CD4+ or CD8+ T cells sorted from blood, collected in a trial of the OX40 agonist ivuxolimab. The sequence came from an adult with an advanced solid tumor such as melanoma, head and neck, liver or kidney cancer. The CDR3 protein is CASSSMGGTLAKNIQYF. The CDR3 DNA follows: TGTGCCAGCAGTTCGATGGGGGGAACACTAGCCAAAAACATTCAGTACTTC.